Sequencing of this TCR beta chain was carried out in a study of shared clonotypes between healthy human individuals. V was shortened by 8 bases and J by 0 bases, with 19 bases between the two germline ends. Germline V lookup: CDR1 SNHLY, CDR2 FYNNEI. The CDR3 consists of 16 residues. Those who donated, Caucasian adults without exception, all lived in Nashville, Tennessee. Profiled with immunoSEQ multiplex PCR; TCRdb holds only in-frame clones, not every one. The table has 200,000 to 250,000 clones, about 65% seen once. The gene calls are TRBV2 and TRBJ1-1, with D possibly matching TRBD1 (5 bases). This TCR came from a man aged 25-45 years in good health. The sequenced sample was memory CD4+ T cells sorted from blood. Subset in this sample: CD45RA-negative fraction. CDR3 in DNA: TGTGCCAGCCGTAAACCCGTTGGGGGACTGAACACTGAAGCTTTCTTT. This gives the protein CASRKPVGGLNTEAFF.